Following are 28 T cell receptor beta chains from one sample sequenced in a study of T cell repertoires in cytomegalovirus infection. TCRdb reprocessed the reads via MiXCR and lists one record per CDR3 protein. The sample yields roughly 320,000 distinct CDR3 sequences, more than 8% seen once. Input material: PBMCs. Receptor source: a human donor in good health (CMV status not recorded). Some clones in this sample may be carry-over from other donors' samples.

The rearrangement uses TRBV20-1 and TRBJ1-4, with D perhaps TRBD1 (5 bases). V was shortened by 0 bases and J by 8 bases, with 19 bases between the two germline ends. CDR1 is DFQATT, CDR2 SNEGSKA, per germline (reference sequence). The CDR3 has 16 amino acids. The CDR3 loop is CSARDTGTGGREKLFF. As DNA, the CDR3 is TGCAGTGCTAGAGATACCGGGACTGGGGGTAGGGAAAAACTGTTTTTT.

This clonotype was detected many times. The chain uses TRBV7-2 and TRBJ1-4; no reliable D call. With 1 base removed from V and 10 bases from J, the gap between germline ends came to 10 bases. The V gene's germline CDR1 is SGHTA and CDR2 FQGNSA. The CDR3 contains 13 residues. The CDR3 DNA reads TGTGCCAGCAGCTTAGAGGGAGGGAGAAAACTGTTTTTT. Protein: CASSLEGGRKLFF.

This clonotype has just a few counts. The chain couples TRBV7-2 to TRBJ2-2, with D tentatively TRBD2 (5 bases). Germline values: CDR1 SGHTA, CDR2 FQGNSA. This CDR3 comprises 15 residues. Trimming removed 1 base at V and 2 bases at J, with 8 bases between. The CDR3 sequence: CASSLERSNTGELFF. The CDR3 DNA reads as TGTGCCAGCAGCTTAGAGCGGAGTAACACCGGGGAGCTGTTTTTT.

This chain connects TRBV28 to TRBJ1-6, with 8 bases aligning to TRBD1. J was trimmed by 3 bases and V by 4 bases; bases with no gene match: 5. Germline CDR1 MDHEN, CDR2 SYDVKM. CDR3 length equals 16 residues. The CDR3 here is CASSSPGTGYNSPLHF. The CDR3, as DNA: TGTGCCAGCAGTTCCCCGGGGACAGGCTATAATTCACCCCTCCACTTT.

This clonotype has a count of ten or more. V and J are TRBV7-2 and TRBJ2-3; possible D gene TRBD1, 6 bases. CDR1 and CDR2 from the germline V gene are SGHTA and FQGNSA. The CDR3 spans 15 residues. Between the trimmed V and J ends, which lost 3 bases and 2 bases, there was a span of 12 bases. The CDR3 DNA reads as TGTGCCAGCAGCTTTTTACGGGACATCACAGATACGCAGTATTTT. This encodes CASSFLRDITDTQYF.

This clonotype appeared a few times. This chain uses TRBV5-4 with TRBJ2-5; 8 positions match TRBD1. The V gene end was trimmed by 4 bases and the J gene end by 4 bases; junction bases not matched to a gene: 9. CDR3 length: 15 residues. CDR1 SGHNT and CDR2 YYREEE come from the germline V gene (reference sequence). CDR3 in amino acids: CASSPDRGLLETQYF. The CDR3 region has the DNA TGTGCCAGCAGCCCCGACAGGGGACTCCTAGAGACCCAGTACTTC.

This clonotype occurred a few times. V and J are TRBV6-2 or TRBV6-3 and TRBJ1-5, with TRBD1 matching over 8 bases. The CDR3 runs to 15 residues. CDR1 is MNHEY, CDR2 SVGEGT, per germline. The V segment lost 7 bases and the J segment 1 base; nucleotides outside the gene matches: 6. CDR3: CASTSTGDSNQPQHF. The CDR3 coding sequence is TGTGCCAGCACCTCGACAGGGGACAGCAATCAGCCCCAGCATTTT.

This clonotype has just a few counts. V usage is TRBV4-1 and J usage is TRBJ1-1, with D possibly being TRBD1 (5 bases). Trimming stripped 3 bases from V and 4 bases from J, with 9 bases between. Germline V lookup: CDR1 MGHRA, CDR2 YSYEKL. The CDR3 totals 13 residues. Written as DNA, the CDR3 is TGCGCCAGCAGCCAGTCAGGGCTCACTGAAGCTTTCTTT. It codes for CASSQSGLTEAFF.

The chain combines TRBV10-1 with TRBJ2-1; D is perhaps TRBD2 (5 bases). Per germline, CDR1 WNHNN and CDR2 SYGVQD (reference sequence). The CDR3 is made up of 15 amino acids. Trimming shortened V by 0 bases and J by 6 bases, and 12 bases separated the two germline ends. The CDR3 nucleotides read TGCGCCAGCAGTGAGTCTAGCCCCCGGGGCAATGAGCAGTTCTTC. It translates to CASSESSPRGNEQFF.

This rearrangement joins TRBV10-3 to TRBJ2-7; D might be TRBD2 (5 bases). In germline, CDR1 is ENHRY, CDR2 SYGVKD. The germline V and J ends were trimmed by 4 bases and 11 bases, with 12 bases remaining between them. The CDR3 consists of 11 residues. This CDR3 reads CAISVSGKEYF. CDR3 DNA: TGTGCCATCAGTGTCTCGGGGAAGGAGTACTTC.

There are a few counts of this clonotype. The V call is TRBV6-2 or TRBV6-3, the J call TRBJ2-3; 10 positions agree with TRBD2. With V trimmed by 4 bases and J by 2 bases, 12 bases remained unmatched. The CDR3 is 18 amino acids. CDR1 is MNHEY and CDR2 is SVGEGT in the germline V gene. In nucleotides, the CDR3 is TGTGCCAGCAGTTCCTATATGTCTAGCGGGGGAGACACAGATACGCAGTATTTT. As protein: CASSSYMSSGGDTDTQYF.

The rearrangement uses TRBV6-6 and TRBJ1-1; 7 bases agree with TRBD1. Germline CDR1 reads MNHNY; CDR2 reads SVGAGI (reference sequence). This CDR3 is 15 amino acids long. V was clipped by 7 bases and J by 1 base; unmatched bases: 9. The CDR3 region has the DNA TGTGCCAGCACCCCAGACAGGGCTAGGAACACTGAAGCTTTCTTT. Protein: CASTPDRARNTEAFF.

This clonotype was observed at least ten times. This rearrangement joins TRBV7-2 to TRBJ1-4, with D uncertain. The CDR3 loop spans 14 amino acids. CDR1 SGHTA and CDR2 FQGNSA come from the germline V gene. Trimming pared 3 bases from V and 8 bases from J, leaving 13 bases between. CDR3: CASSFGFREEKLFF. In nucleotides, the CDR3 is TGTGCCAGCAGCTTCGGATTTCGGGAGGAAAAACTGTTTTTT.

J is TRBJ1-5 and V is TRBV20-1; 8 nucleotides line up with TRBD1. V dropped 5 bases and J dropped 7; count of bases not matched to a gene: 1. The germline V gene has CDR1 DFQATT and CDR2 SNEGSKA (reference sequence). The CDR3 length is 11 residues. CDR3 nucleotides: TGCAGTGCTGACAGGGGACAGCCCCAGCATTTT. It translates to CSADRGQPQHF.

This clonotype was found a few times. The rearrangement links TRBV5-1 to TRBJ2-4; 7 nucleotides align to TRBD2. Germline trimming cut 7 bases from V and 7 bases from J; bases unmatched to any gene: 8. The CDR3 is 13 residues long. The germline V gene has CDR1 SGHRS and CDR2 YFSETQ. CDR3 nucleotide sequence: TGCGCCAGCTCCGCCGGGGGGACGAACATTCAGTACTTC. Encoded protein: CASSAGGTNIQYF. Looking up the rest from reference TRBV5-1 and TRBJ2-4 gives the full variable domain: KAGVTQTPRYLIKTRGQQVTLSCSPISGHRSVSWYQQTPGQGLQFLFEYFSETQRNKGNFPGRFSGRQFSNSRSEMNVSTLELGDSALYLCASSAGGTNIQYFGAGTRLSVL.

This chain uses TRBV18 with TRBJ1-2; D is uncertain. V lost 2 bases and J 6 bases, leaving 7 bases between the germline ends. The CDR3 has 12 amino acids. In germline, CDR1 is KGHSH, CDR2 LQKENI. CDR3 protein: CASSPGKHGYTF. The CDR3 DNA follows: TGTGCCAGCTCACCAGGGAAGCATGGCTACACCTTC.

CDR3: CASSEYVVTYEQYF. The CDR3 coding sequence is TGTGCCAGCAGTGAATACGTAGTTACCTACGAGCAGTACTTC. The J gene is TRBJ2-7, the V gene TRBV6-1, with unresolved D. The CDR3 is made up of 14 amino acids. From germline, CDR1 is MNHNS and CDR2 SASEGT. The V and J ends lost 2 bases and 2 bases respectively, with 10 bases between them.

This clonotype was seen many times. This chain joins TRBV7-2 and TRBJ2-3, with D possibly matching TRBD1 (5 bases). The germline V gene encodes CDR1 SGHTA and CDR2 FQGNSA. The CDR3 loop spans 16 amino acids. Trimming cost V 1 base and J 5 bases, with 16 bases left between them. DNA for the CDR3: TGTGCCAGCAGCTTAGGTGCGCGTGGGGCCGGAGATACGCAGTATTTT. It codes for CASSLGARGAGDTQYF.

This clonotype was counted a few times. V usage is TRBV10-1 and J usage is TRBJ2-7; 14 nucleotides align to TRBD2. The CDR3 runs to 17 residues. The ends lost 0 bases at V and 3 bases at J; junction bases unmatched: 4. Germline CDR1 WNHNN, CDR2 SYGVQD (reference sequence). The CDR3 here is CASSESRGLAGVYEQYF. In nucleotides, the CDR3 is TGCGCCAGCAGTGAGTCAAGGGGACTAGCGGGAGTCTACGAGCAGTACTTC.

The table lists this clonotype with many counts. The chain combines TRBV7-9 with TRBJ2-5; possible D gene TRBD1, 5 bases. The CDR3 sequence is 17 residues long. V dropped 1 base and J dropped 1 base, with 16 bases sitting between them. Germline V CDR1 and CDR2: SEHNR, FQNEAQ (reference sequence). The CDR3 nucleotides read TGTGCCAGCAGCTTAGGGACCCGTCGGACAAGCCAAGAGACCCAGTACTTC. This gives the protein CASSLGTRRTSQETQYF.

This clonotype occurred many times. This chain connects TRBV20-1 to TRBJ1-1, with a possible D match to TRBD1 (6 bases). The ends were cut back, 3 bases at V and 4 bases at J, with 15 bases in the middle. CDR1 is DFQATT, CDR2 SNEGSKA, per germline (reference sequence). CDR3 size: 14 residues. The chain's CDR3 is CSASPTGGSTEAFF. In DNA, the CDR3 is TGCAGTGCTAGCCCGACAGGCGGTAGCACTGAAGCTTTCTTT.

This clonotype was seen a handful of times. The J gene is TRBJ1-5, the V gene TRBV12-3 or TRBV12-4; no clear D gene. V dropped 4 bases and J dropped 6 bases, with 13 bases sitting between them. The CDR3 covers 14 residues. In DNA, the CDR3 is TGTGCCAGCAGTTCCGGCAGGCGAGGTCAGCCCCAGCATTTT. Translating gives CASSSGRRGQPQHF.

This clonotype has a count of ten or more. The chain combines TRBV7-3 with TRBJ2-2, with 9 bases lining up with TRBD2. V gave up 5 bases and J gave up 1 base; unmatched junction bases: 5. In germline, CDR1 is SGHTA, CDR2 FQGTGA. The CDR3 covers 16 residues. DNA for the CDR3: TGTGCCAGCAGCGTTAGCGGGGGAAAGAACACCGGGGAGCTGTTTTTT. Translation: CASSVSGGKNTGELFF.

This clonotype turned up a few times. The chain uses TRBV30 and TRBJ1-6, with unresolved D. Trimming cost V 5 bases and J 4 bases, with 18 bases left between them. CDR1 GTSNPN and CDR2 SVGIG come from the germline V gene (reference sequence). The CDR3 loop spans 16 amino acids. The CDR3 bases are TGTGCCTGGTCAACTCCGGGCCGCGCTTATAATTCACCCCTCCACTTT. Protein product: CAWSTPGRAYNSPLHF.

This clonotype was picked up a small number of times. The chain links TRBV28 to TRBJ2-7, with D possibly being TRBD2 (5 bases). CDR1 and CDR2 from the germline V gene are MDHEN and SYDVKM. Trimming took off 6 bases at V and 4 bases at J, with 13 bases between the two ends. The CDR3 sequence is 13 residues long. CDR3 in DNA: TGTGCCAGCAGCTTTGGGGAGCTGTACGAGCAGTACTTC. This codes for CASSFGELYEQYF. The whole variable domain, remainder taken from reference TRBV28 and TRBJ2-7, is DVKVTQSSRYLVKRTGEKVFLECVQDMDHENMFWYRQDPGLGLRLIYFSYDVKMKEKGDIPEGYSVSREKKERFSLILESASTNQTSMYLCASSFGELYEQYFGPGTRLTVT.

This clonotype was found a few times. The chain uses TRBV28 and TRBJ1-1, with D possibly being TRBD1 (5 bases). Per germline, CDR1 MDHEN and CDR2 SYDVKM. The V end lost 10 bases, the J end lost 5 bases, and 11 bases lay between the germline ends. The CDR3 spans 11 residues. The CDR3 loop reads CAITGRTEAFF. The CDR3 DNA reads TGTGCCATAACAGGTAGGACTGAAGCTTTCTTT.

Many counts were recorded for this clonotype. The CDR3 DNA sequence: TGTGCCAGCAGTTCTCTCCTGGGAACTGAAGCTTTCTTT. It specifies CASSSLLGTEAFF. The rearrangement links TRBV28 to TRBJ1-1, with no clear D. The V gene's germline CDR1 is MDHEN and CDR2 SYDVKM. This CDR3 contains 13 residues. Trimming shortened V by 4 bases and J by 5 bases, and 11 bases separated the two germline ends.

The rearrangement joins TRBV6-5 to TRBJ1-1; D not resolved. Between the trimmed V and J ends, which lost 0 bases and 2 bases, there was a span of 7 bases. This CDR3 is 14 amino acids long. CDR1 is MNHEY and CDR2 is SVGAGI in the germline V gene. The CDR3 spells CASSYSQINTEAFF. The CDR3 nucleotides are TGTGCCAGCAGTTACTCGCAGATCAACACTGAAGCTTTCTTT.